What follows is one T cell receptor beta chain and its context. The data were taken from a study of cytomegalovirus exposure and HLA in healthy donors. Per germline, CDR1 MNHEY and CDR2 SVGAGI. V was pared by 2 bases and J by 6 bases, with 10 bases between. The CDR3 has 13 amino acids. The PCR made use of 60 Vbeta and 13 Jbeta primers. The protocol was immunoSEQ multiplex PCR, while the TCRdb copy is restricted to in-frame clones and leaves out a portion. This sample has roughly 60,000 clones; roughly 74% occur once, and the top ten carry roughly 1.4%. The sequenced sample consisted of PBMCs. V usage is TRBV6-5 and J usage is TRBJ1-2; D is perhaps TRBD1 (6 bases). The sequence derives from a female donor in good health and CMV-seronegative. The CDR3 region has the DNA TGTGCCAGCAGTTACCGGAACAGGGATGGCTACACCTTC. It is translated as CASSYRNRDGYTF.